The 15 T cell receptor beta chains reported below all come from one sample, sequenced in a study of CD8 T cells in Susac syndrome. The RNA, about 0.5 to 1 ug, was put through reverse transcription using random hexamers. Via MiXCR, TCRdb re-called the immunoSEQ multiplex PCR reads, giving one row per CDR3 protein. The profile covers some 300,000 distinct CDR3 sequences, with over 75% appearing a single time and roughly 0.22% taken by the ten largest. Sequenced sample: CD8+ T cells from PBMCs. The receptor set was obtained from a human donor with multiple sclerosis.

The J gene is TRBJ2-5, the V gene TRBV28, with D perhaps TRBD2 (6 bases). V lost 5 bases, J lost 9 bases, and 22 bases lay in between. Per the germline V gene, CDR1 is MDHEN and CDR2 is SYDVKM. This CDR3 is 15 amino acids long. The CDR3 DNA reads as TGTGCCAGCAGTCTCGGCGGCGCGGGAAGGTTGGCCCAGTACTTC. Translation gives CASSLGGAGRLAQYF.

The rearrangement uses TRBV5-5 and TRBJ2-7; 10 nucleotides align to TRBD2. Germline trimming cut 5 bases from V and 3 bases from J; bases unmatched to any gene: 5. The CDR3 length is 14 residues. In germline, CDR1 is SGHKS, CDR2 YYEKEE (reference sequence). The CDR3 here is CASSITSGNYEQYF. As DNA, the CDR3 is TGTGCCAGCAGTATCACTAGCGGGAACTACGAGCAGTACTTC.

The V and J genes are TRBV11-2 and TRBJ2-1; perhaps D is TRBD1 or TRBD2 (5 bases each). V was cut by 1 base and J by 8 bases, with 18 bases left in between. The CDR3 length is 16 residues. Germline loops: CDR1 SGHAT, CDR2 FQNNGV. The DNA of the CDR3 is TGTGCCAGCAGCTTAGGGGGGTTTGGTAGCTCCCATGAGCAGTTCTTC. It is translated as CASSLGGFGSSHEQFF.

The rearrangement joins TRBV7-9 to TRBJ1-2; D not resolved. This CDR3 is 13 amino acids long. In germline, CDR1 is SEHNR, CDR2 FQNEAQ (reference sequence). The V end lost 1 base, the J end lost 4 bases, and 7 bases lay between the germline ends. The CDR3 spells CASSLVPSYGYTF. CDR3 nucleotides: TGTGCCAGCAGCTTAGTCCCCTCCTATGGCTACACCTTC.

The CDR3 reads CASSDTSSYEQYF. DNA of the CDR3: TGTGCCAGCAGTGACACGAGCTCCTACGAGCAGTACTTC. The gene calls are TRBV12-3 or TRBV12-4 and TRBJ2-7; no clear D. V was pared by 5 bases and J by 0 bases, with 8 bases between. This CDR3 is 13 amino acids long.

CDR3 sequence: CASSLSPASGYTF. CDR3 DNA sequence: TGTGCCAGCAGTCTTTCCCCGGCTTCCGGCTACACCTTC. The rearrangement joins TRBV27 to TRBJ1-2; no definite D call. The germline CDR1 and CDR2 sequences are MNHEY and SMNVEV (reference sequence). This CDR3 contains 13 residues. Trimming took off 5 bases at V and 8 bases at J, with 15 bases between the two ends.

This clonotype was counted a single time. The J gene is TRBJ2-5, the V gene TRBV11-2; 7 nucleotides agree with TRBD2. The J segment lost 5 bases and the V segment lost 1 base, leaving 7 bases of the junction unmatched. Germline values: CDR1 SGHAT, CDR2 FQNNGV. This CDR3 spans 15 amino acids. In nucleotides, the CDR3 is TGTGCCAGCAGCTTAGTACGGGACTACGGGGAGACCCAGTACTTC. Its protein is CASSLVRDYGETQYF.

The J gene is TRBJ2-7, the V gene TRBV4-3; perhaps TRBD1 as D (6 bases). Germline CDR1 and CDR2: LGHNA and YSLEER. The CDR3 covers 15 residues. With 0 bases removed from V and 5 bases from J, the gap between germline ends came to 14 bases. The CDR3 reads CASSQDGGRGDEQYF. CDR3 DNA: TGCGCCAGCAGCCAAGATGGAGGCAGGGGTGACGAGCAGTACTTC.

This clonotype was counted only a few times. The V call is TRBV10-3, the J call TRBJ2-3; 9 bases are a match to TRBD2. With 11 bases clipped from V and 5 bases from J, the junction kept 14 bases outside the gene matches. CDR3 length: 15 residues. From germline, CDR1 is ENHRY and CDR2 SYGVKD. The CDR3: CAAYGGGGTGDTQYF. The CDR3 bases are TGTGCCGCTTACGGCGGGGGGGGTACGGGAGATACGCAGTATTTT.

This clonotype was seen a single time. CDR3 protein: CAWRYGTLFSTDTQYF. The CDR3 DNA reads TGTGCCTGGAGGTACGGGACTTTGTTTAGCACAGATACGCAGTATTTT. The genes are TRBV30 and TRBJ2-3; D perhaps matches TRBD2 (6 bases). V was cut by 3 bases and J by 0 bases, with 16 bases left in between. Germline V gene lookup returns CDR1 GTSNPN and CDR2 SVGIG (reference sequence). This CDR3 region has 16 residues.

CDR3 coding DNA: TGCAGTGCTAGAGATCGGGAGGTTCTCTATGGCTACACCTTC. Protein: CSARDREVLYGYTF. The chain is built from TRBV20-1 and TRBJ1-2; D not certain. V was trimmed by 0 bases and J by 4 bases, leaving 12 bases between them. CDR1 is DFQATT, CDR2 SNEGSKA, per germline (reference sequence). The length of the CDR3 is 14 residues.

This rearrangement joins TRBV12-3 or TRBV12-4 to TRBJ2-5; TRBD2 matches at 8 bases. CDR3 length equals 16 residues. After removal of 1 base from V and 3 bases from J, the junction contained 7 bases not matched to a gene. The chain's CDR3 is CASSLVPSGPEETQYF. The CDR3 region has the DNA TGTGCCAGCAGTTTAGTACCTAGCGGGCCAGAAGAGACCCAGTACTTC.

This chain uses TRBV19 with TRBJ1-1, with D maybe TRBD1 (5 bases). Trimming removed 4 bases at V and 0 bases at J, with 15 bases between. CDR1 and CDR2 (germline): LNHDA, SQIVND (reference sequence). This CDR3 spans 16 amino acids. CDR3 sequence: CASSRDPHPMNTEAFF. The CDR3 DNA reads as TGTGCCAGTAGTAGGGACCCTCACCCCATGAACACTGAAGCTTTCTTT. Complete variable domain (other parts from reference TRBV19 and TRBJ1-1): DGGITQSPKYLFRKEGQNVTLSCEQNLNHDAMYWYRQDPGQGLRLIYYSQIVNDFQKGDIAEGYSVSREKKESFPLTVTSAQKNPTAFYLCASSRDPHPMNTEAFFGQGTRLTVV.

This chain connects TRBV29-1 to TRBJ1-1; possibly TRBD1 for D (5 bases). The CDR3 runs 14 residues. CDR1 and CDR2 from the germline V gene are SQVTM and ANQGSEA. V was trimmed by 3 bases and J by 1 base, leaving 12 bases between them. The CDR3 here is CSVDFGAQNTEAFF. Written as DNA, the CDR3 is TGCAGCGTTGATTTCGGGGCCCAGAACACTGAAGCTTTCTTT.

In this sample, this clonotype turned up once. This sequence joins TRBV5-6 and TRBJ2-7; the match to TRBD2 covers 14 bases. J was trimmed by 3 bases and V by 7 bases; bases with no gene match: 15. Germline V CDR1 and CDR2: SGHDT, YYEEEE. This CDR3 spans 18 amino acids. CDR3 in amino acids: CASLPAGTSGGGDYEQYF. CDR3 bases: TGTGCCAGCCTCCCGGCAGGGACTAGCGGGGGAGGTGACTACGAGCAGTACTTC.